This entry lists 8 T cell receptor beta chains sequenced from one sample in a study of control samples from healthy donors and cancer patients. The table came from immunoSEQ multiplex PCR; TCRdb's copy has only in-frame clones and leaves some out. The sample shows about 190,000 clones, 91% of them seen only once. Sequences were obtained from blood. These receptors were taken from a man aged 30 to 39 in good health.

V gene TRBV6-5 combines with J gene TRBJ1-2, with D uncertain. This CDR3 is 13 amino acids long. V lost 7 bases and J lost 6, with 15 bases in between. Per germline, CDR1 MNHEY and CDR2 SVGAGI. The CDR3 DNA follows: TGTGCCAGCACTACCTTTGGTGGCGATGGCTACACCTTC. It translates to CASTTFGGDGYTF.

This chain uses TRBV6-5 with TRBJ2-1; no definite D call. V dropped 5 bases and J dropped 4 bases, with 6 bases sitting between them. CDR1 and CDR2 (germline): MNHEY, SVGAGI. CDR3 size: 12 residues. The CDR3 sequence: CASSHGYNEQFF. CDR3 sequence (DNA): TGTGCCAGCAGTCACGGGTACAATGAGCAGTTCTTC.

This chain uses TRBV3-1 (or the pseudogene TRBV3-2) with TRBJ2-3; no firm D call. Trimming shortened V by 4 bases and J by 5 bases, and 19 bases separated the two germline ends. Germline values: CDR1 LGHDT, CDR2 YNNKEL (reference sequence). There are 16 residues in the CDR3. CDR3: CASSLRDPRSKDTQYF. For the CDR3, the DNA is TGTGCCAGCAGCCTCCGAGACCCACGTAGTAAAGATACGCAGTATTTT.

This chain joins TRBV5-6 and TRBJ1-2; 7 positions match TRBD1. The length of the CDR3 is 13 residues. The germline V gene has CDR1 SGHDT and CDR2 YYEEEE. The J segment lost 4 bases and the V segment lost 4 bases, leaving 4 bases of the junction unmatched. The chain's CDR3 is CASSTGQLYGYTF. For the CDR3, the DNA is TGTGCCAGCAGCACGGGACAGCTCTATGGCTACACCTTC.

The chain joins TRBV11-3 to TRBJ2-1; D ambiguous. This CDR3 region has 14 residues. Germline values: CDR1 SGHNT, CDR2 YENEEA. With 0 bases removed from V and 8 bases from J, the gap between germline ends came to 11 bases. CDR3 DNA sequence: TGTGCCAGCAGCTTAGATAAAGGGTCCCATGAGCAGTTCTTC. This codes for CASSLDKGSHEQFF.

On this clone: Other DNA sequences in the same sample also yield this CDR3. The chain joins TRBV12-3 or TRBV12-4 to TRBJ2-5; D remains ambiguous. This CDR3 has 13 amino acids. V lost 2 bases and J lost 1, with 5 bases in between. The CDR3 spells CASSLRVQETQYF. The CDR3 DNA is TGTGCCAGCAGTTTACGGGTCCAAGAGACCCAGTACTTC.

The chain couples TRBV5-6 to TRBJ1-6, with TRBD1 as a possible D gene (5 bases). V was cut by 4 bases and J by 9 bases, with 14 bases left in between. Germline values: CDR1 SGHDT, CDR2 YYEEEE. The length of the CDR3 is 14 residues. The CDR3 nucleotides are TGTGCCAGCAGCCCGGACTCCGGGGGTTCACCCCTCCACTTT. This sequence encodes CASSPDSGGSPLHF. Complete variable domain (other parts from reference TRBV5-6 and TRBJ1-6): DAGVTQSPTHLIKTRGQQVTLRCSPKSGHDTVSWYQQALGQGPQFIFQYYEEEERQRGNFPDRFSGHQFPNYSSELNVNALLLGDSALYLCASSPDSGGSPLHFGNGTRLTVT.

This sequence joins TRBV20-1 and TRBJ1-5; possible D gene TRBD1, 5 bases. In germline, CDR1 is DFQATT, CDR2 SNEGSKA (reference sequence). Trimming took 3 bases from V and 5 from J, leaving 8 bases between them. This CDR3 comprises 12 residues. CDR3 DNA sequence: TGCAGTGCTAGTATGGGGGATCAGCCCCAGCATTTT. Its protein is CSASMGDQPQHF.